This T cell receptor (beta chain) was observed in a study of Ad26.COV2.S vaccination and SARS-CoV-2 variants. Study overall: Participants got Ad26.COV2.S intramuscularly, once or twice 56 days apart.

Regarding treatment: around 19 received Ad26.COV2.S at low or high dose, single or two shots; about five received placebo; per-sample allocation not given. Each sample was drawn 63 days after the first injection (of vaccine or placebo). Generated by immunoSEQ multiplex PCR, the TCRdb table keeps only in-frame clones and is missing some. The sample yields almost 400,000 clones, around 91% seen once. V lost 6 bases to trimming and J lost 6 bases, with 11 bases between them. Germline V gives CDR1 MNHEY, CDR2 SVGAGI. The CDR3 has 13 amino acids. The receptor's source is a person between 18 and 65 years old who received the Ad26.COV2.S COVID-19 vaccine or a placebo. Sequences were derived from peripheral blood, sampled in a trial of Ad26.COV2.S vaccine versus placebo. J is TRBJ2-2 and V is TRBV6-5, with a weak D call TRBD1 (5 bases). The CDR3 nucleotides read TGTGCCAGCAGCGCCAGGGTTGCCGGGGAGCTGTTTTTT. It encodes CASSARVAGELFF.